This TCR beta chain was retrieved from a study of blood T cell repertoires in COVID-19. About the study: Specimens from acute and convalescent COVID-19 originated in the United States, Italy and Spain. T cells, B-cell-depleted T cells, or PBMCs provided the cDNA or gDNA that served as material.

Authors' data handling: Reference gene primer amplification gave estimated nucleated cell counts. Here immunoSEQ multiplex PCR was the method, and the copy in TCRdb shows in-frame clones only, minus some. V, J and clone size are those of that table, while D and trimming were read from the DNA. The profile shows 400,000 or so clones, around nine tenths of them singletons. Sequenced input: peripheral blood. The TCR originated in a human donor in a cohort sampled during active COVID-19.

As DNA, the CDR3 is TGTGCCAGCAGGCCCGGTCGTGGGGGGTACAATGAGCAGTTCTTC. Residues: CASRPGRGGYNEQFF. V is TRBV6-5 and J is TRBJ2-1; possibly TRBD2 for D (6 bases). Germline V lookup: CDR1 MNHEY, CDR2 SVGAGI. V gave up 6 bases and J gave up 4 bases, with 16 bases separating them. The CDR3 is 15 amino acids.